The next 21 T cell receptor beta chains were all read from a single sample in a study of T cell repertoires in cytomegalovirus infection. The antigens of these receptors remain unknown. TCRdb reanalysed the reads using MiXCR and keeps one entry per CDR3 protein. This table has about 60,000 distinct CDR3 sequences, more than 25% appearing once. The sequencing input was PBMCs, sequenced either directly or after in vitro stimulation (not recorded which). The receptors originated from a human donor in good health (CMV status not recorded). Some clones in this sample may be carry-over from other donors' samples.

The genes are TRBV23-1 and TRBJ1-5, with D possibly TRBD1 on 5 matching bases. TRBV23-1 belongs to the ORF category, with a function that is uncertain. Trimming took off 7 bases at V and 6 bases at J, with 19 bases between the two ends. The CDR3 extends over 15 amino acids. The CDR3 nucleotides are TGCGCCAGCATTCCCGGGGGGAGGGAGATTCAGCCCCAGCATTTT. Its protein product is CASIPGGREIQPQHF.

The J gene is TRBJ2-6, the V gene TRBV2; the D gene is possibly TRBD1 (6 bases). This CDR3 spans 16 amino acids. CDR1 SNHLY and CDR2 FYNNEI come from the germline V gene. Trimming stripped 3 bases from V and 4 bases from J, with 13 bases between. CDR3 amino acids: CASSDPGDSGANVLTF. CDR3 DNA sequence: TGTGCCAGCAGTGATCCAGGGGATTCGGGGGCCAACGTCCTGACTTTC.

This clonotype turned up a few times. The chain joins TRBV12-3 or TRBV12-4 to TRBJ2-1; 9 bases are a match to TRBD2. The CDR3 spans 17 residues. The ends lost 3 bases at V and 5 bases at J; junction bases unmatched: 11. In nucleotides, the CDR3 is TGTGCCAGCAGTTTGGGGAGCGGGAGGACCCACCACAATGAGCAGTTCTTC. Translation: CASSLGSGRTHHNEQFF.

A few counts support this clonotype. The J gene is TRBJ1-3, the V gene TRBV12-5; D gene ambiguous. The CDR3 runs to 12 residues. Germline V CDR1 and CDR2: LGHNT, FRNRAP. The V gene lost 6 bases and the J gene lost 5 bases, with 8 bases spanning the gap. CDR3 region: CASGMDRNTIYF. The CDR3 DNA sequence: TGTGCTAGTGGGATGGACCGAAACACCATATATTTT.

This clonotype has just a few counts. The chain joins TRBV7-2 to TRBJ2-7; no reliable D call. This CDR3 has 13 residues. Germline-derived CDR1 and CDR2 are SGHTA and FQGNSA. Trimming took 1 base from V and 2 from J, leaving 6 bases between them. CDR3 nucleotide sequence: TGTGCCAGCAGCTTAGTTGGTGCCTACGAGCAGTACTTC. This codes for CASSLVGAYEQYF.

The chain links TRBV7-9 to TRBJ1-5, with a possible D match to TRBD1 (6 bases). This CDR3 region has 15 residues. The germline gives CDR1 SEHNR, CDR2 FQNEAQ (reference sequence). V shed 4 bases and J shed 4 bases, with 14 bases lying between them. The CDR3 loop reads CASSSSDRPNQPQHF. CDR3 bases: TGTGCCAGCAGCTCCAGCGACAGGCCAAATCAGCCCCAGCATTTT.

This clonotype has ten or more counts. V gene TRBV7-8 combines with J gene TRBJ2-7; 7 nucleotides match TRBD2. Germline V lookup: CDR1 SGHVS, CDR2 FQNEAQ. V shed 3 bases, J shed 3 bases, and the junction held 5 bases outside the gene matches. CDR3 length equals 14 residues. The CDR3 here is CASSLGGAGYEQYF. Written as DNA, the CDR3 is TGTGCCAGCAGCTTGGGAGGGGCTGGCTACGAGCAGTACTTC.

V usage is TRBV6-5 and J usage is TRBJ1-6, with TRBD1 matching over 7 bases. Looked up from germline, CDR1 is MNHEY and CDR2 is SVGAGI. The CDR3 has 16 residues. Trimming at V came to 6 bases and at J to 5 bases, leaving 10 bases not matched to a gene. CDR3 nucleotide sequence: TGTGCCAGCAGCCGCAGGGACAGACGAAATAATTCACCCCTCCACTTT. Translated: CASSRRDRRNNSPLHF.

This clonotype was seen just once. V gene TRBV28 combines with J gene TRBJ2-1; D gene uncertain. The CDR3 has 16 amino acids. Trimming left V 6 bases short and J 4 bases short, with 19 bases between. From germline, CDR1 is MDHEN and CDR2 SYDVKM. This CDR3 is CASSPPGTRMYNEQFF. The CDR3 DNA is TGTGCCAGCAGCCCCCCGGGTACCCGGATGTACAATGAGCAGTTCTTC.

This clonotype turned up a few times. The chain uses TRBV10-3 and TRBJ1-1; D not resolved. Trimming cost V 3 bases and J 1 base, with 6 bases left between them. Looked up from germline, CDR1 is ENHRY and CDR2 is SYGVKD. This CDR3 is 13 amino acids long. The CDR3 sequence: CAISEVWNTEAFF. As DNA, the CDR3 is TGTGCCATCAGTGAAGTCTGGAACACTGAAGCTTTCTTT.

This clonotype was seen a few times. This chain links TRBV7-2 with TRBJ2-2; D is perhaps TRBD2 (6 bases). Germline-derived CDR1 and CDR2 are SGHTA and FQGNSA. The V end lost 3 bases, the J end lost 0 bases, and 8 bases lay between the germline ends. This CDR3 region has 15 residues. CDR3 nucleotide sequence: TGTGCCAGCAGCTTCCGACTAGCGAACACCGGGGAGCTGTTTTTT. Translated, it gives CASSFRLANTGELFF.

This chain joins TRBV15 and TRBJ2-3, with a tentative D call TRBD2 (5 bases). Germline CDR1 reads LNHNV; CDR2 reads YYDKDF (reference sequence). There are 16 residues in the CDR3. The V end was cut by 4 bases, the J end by 2 bases, with 16 bases between. CDR3: CATSTFGGPNTDTQYF. CDR3 coding DNA: TGTGCCACCAGCACATTTGGAGGCCCAAACACAGATACGCAGTATTTT.

This clonotype was counted at least ten times. The V and J genes are TRBV6-2 or TRBV6-3 and TRBJ2-1; 13 bases line up with TRBD2. Trimming took 6 bases from V and 4 from J; bases not matched to a gene: 15. Germline V lookup: CDR1 MNHEY, CDR2 SVGEGT. This CDR3 comprises 19 residues. The CDR3 reads CASRPIGLAGDQWYNEQFF. DNA for the CDR3: TGTGCCAGCAGGCCGATAGGACTAGCGGGGGACCAGTGGTACAATGAGCAGTTCTTC.

The chain combines TRBV5-1 with TRBJ2-2; possible D gene TRBD2, 5 bases. The CDR3 consists of 16 residues. V was cut by 2 bases and J by 0 bases, with 11 bases left in between. CDR1 is SGHRS, CDR2 YFSETQ, per germline. The CDR3 is CASSLKAAANTGELFF. The CDR3 bases are TGCGCCAGCAGCTTAAAAGCGGCAGCGAACACCGGGGAGCTGTTTTTT.

The chain couples TRBV12-3 or TRBV12-4 to TRBJ1-5, with no clear D. Trimming removed 1 base from V and 7 bases from J, with 11 bases in between. This CDR3 region has 14 residues. Written as DNA, the CDR3 is TGTGCCAGCAGTTTAGGGGCGGGGAGCCAGCCCCAGCATTTT. Its protein product is CASSLGAGSQPQHF.

V gene TRBV20-1 combines with J gene TRBJ1-6; D is possibly TRBD1 (5 bases). Trimming stripped 3 bases from V and 0 bases from J, with 12 bases between. The CDR3 extends over 16 amino acids. Germline V CDR1 and CDR2: DFQATT, SNEGSKA (reference sequence). The CDR3 here is CSASLGRSSYNSPLHF. CDR3 coding DNA: TGCAGTGCTAGTTTGGGACGGAGCTCCTATAATTCACCCCTCCACTTT.

The gene calls are TRBV6-6 and TRBJ1-4; D is undetermined. The V end lost 7 bases, the J end lost 8 bases, and 11 bases lay between the germline ends. Per the germline V gene, CDR1 is MNHNY and CDR2 is SVGAGI (reference sequence). CDR3 length equals 12 residues. This CDR3 is CASTAGWEKLFF. The CDR3 region has the DNA TGTGCCAGCACAGCCGGGTGGGAAAAACTGTTTTTT.

V and J are TRBV6-6 and TRBJ2-3, with D tentatively TRBD2 (6 bases). Germline V gives CDR1 MNHNY, CDR2 SVGAGI (reference sequence). The CDR3 runs to 16 residues. V lost 8 bases and J 2 bases, leaving 20 bases between the germline ends. CDR3 DNA sequence: TGTGCCAGCGACCTTGGACGAGGCGGGGCCACAGATACGCAGTATTTT. This translates into CASDLGRGGATDTQYF.

The J gene is TRBJ2-1, the V gene TRBV28; 8 nucleotides line up with TRBD2. CDR3 length: 15 amino acids. Germline trimming cut 3 bases from V and 6 bases from J; bases unmatched to any gene: 7. Germline loops: CDR1 MDHEN, CDR2 SYDVKM. The CDR3 loop reads CASSFGTSRTNEQFF. The CDR3 coding sequence is TGTGCCAGCAGTTTTGGGACTAGTCGTACCAATGAGCAGTTCTTC.

This clonotype appeared many times. The V call is TRBV9, the J call TRBJ2-7; D remains unclear. V was pared by 3 bases and J by 0 bases, with 13 bases between. Germline CDR1 is SGDLS and CDR2 is YYNGEE. CDR3 length equals 15 residues. The CDR3 coding sequence is TGTGCCAGCAGCGCCCAGTGGGGATTCTCCTACGAGCAGTACTTC. It yields the protein CASSAQWGFSYEQYF.

The sample holds a few counts of this clonotype. The chain has TRBV5-3 and TRBJ2-5; D could derive from TRBD1 or TRBD2 (5 bases each). TRBV5-3 is sorted into the ORF group, with uncertain function. The CDR3 loop spans 15 amino acids. The V end was cut by 8 bases, the J end by 1 base, with 18 bases between. The CDR3, as DNA: TGTGCCAGCAGCCCAAGGGACGGTACCCAAGAGACCCAGTACTTC. It translates to CASSPRDGTQETQYF.